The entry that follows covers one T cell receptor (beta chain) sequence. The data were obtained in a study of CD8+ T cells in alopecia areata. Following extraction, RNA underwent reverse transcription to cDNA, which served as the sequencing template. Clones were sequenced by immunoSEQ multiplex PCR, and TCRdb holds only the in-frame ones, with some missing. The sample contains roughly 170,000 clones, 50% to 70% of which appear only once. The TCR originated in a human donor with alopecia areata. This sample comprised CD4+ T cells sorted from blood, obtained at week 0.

The CDR3 here is CASSLSAGYTGELFF. CDR3 coding DNA: TGTGCCAGCAGCTTATCGGCGGGGTACACCGGGGAGCTGTTTTTT. This chain joins TRBV7-7 and TRBJ2-2, with D perhaps matching TRBD2 (6 bases). There are 15 residues in the CDR3. CDR1 and CDR2 (germline): SSHAT, FNYEAQ (reference sequence). V gave up 2 bases and J gave up 3 bases, with 10 bases separating them.